This TCR beta chain was sequenced for a study of cytomegalovirus exposure and HLA in healthy donors. Study-level findings and limits: Reportedly, a later analysis found an Asian-associated ancestry cluster had fewer N-insertions than the approximately 700-donor mean. Earlier findings revealed that most TCR beta V segments proved productive either about 87% or about 30% of the time. Within a later analysis, the majority of CMV-associated TCR beta chains appeared HLA-restricted.

Comment on this clone: What it recognizes is unknown.

The primer mix had 60 Vbeta and 13 Jbeta primers. Assay used: immunoSEQ multiplex PCR; TCRdb lists only in-frame clones, some missing. Its table lists around 210,000 clones. This CDR3 region has 13 residues. Germline V gene data show CDR1 as MDHEN and CDR2 as SYDVKM. V was pared by 10 bases and J by 5 bases, with 17 bases between. Sequenced: PBMCs. This sequence joins TRBV28 and TRBJ2-5; the D gene is possibly TRBD2 (6 bases). This TCR was sampled from a girl aged 2 to 10 in good health and CMV-seropositive. CDR3: CATQRGYKETQYF. CDR3 sequence (DNA): TGTGCCACCCAACGGGGGTACAAGGAGACCCAGTACTTC.